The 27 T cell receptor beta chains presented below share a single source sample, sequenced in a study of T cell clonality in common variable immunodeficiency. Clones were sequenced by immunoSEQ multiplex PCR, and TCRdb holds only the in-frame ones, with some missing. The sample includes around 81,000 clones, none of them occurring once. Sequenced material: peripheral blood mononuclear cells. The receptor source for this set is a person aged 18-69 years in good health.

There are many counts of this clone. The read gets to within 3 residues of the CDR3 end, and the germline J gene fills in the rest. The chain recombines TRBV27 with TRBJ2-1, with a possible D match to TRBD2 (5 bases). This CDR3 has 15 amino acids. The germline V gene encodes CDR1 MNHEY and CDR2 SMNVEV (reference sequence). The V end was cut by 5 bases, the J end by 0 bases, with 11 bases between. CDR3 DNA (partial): TGTGCCAGCAGTCCAGCGGATTCCTCCTACAATGAG. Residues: CASSPADSSYNE. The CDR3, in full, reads CASSPADSSYNEQFF.

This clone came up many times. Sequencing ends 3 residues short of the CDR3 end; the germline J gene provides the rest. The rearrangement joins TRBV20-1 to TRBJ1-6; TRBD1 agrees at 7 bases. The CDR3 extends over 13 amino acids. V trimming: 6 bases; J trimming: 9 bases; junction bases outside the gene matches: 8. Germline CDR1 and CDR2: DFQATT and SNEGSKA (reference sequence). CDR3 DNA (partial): TGCAGTGCCAAGGGACAGTCAGGTTCACCC. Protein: CSAKGQSGSP. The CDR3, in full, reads CSAKGQSGSPLHF.

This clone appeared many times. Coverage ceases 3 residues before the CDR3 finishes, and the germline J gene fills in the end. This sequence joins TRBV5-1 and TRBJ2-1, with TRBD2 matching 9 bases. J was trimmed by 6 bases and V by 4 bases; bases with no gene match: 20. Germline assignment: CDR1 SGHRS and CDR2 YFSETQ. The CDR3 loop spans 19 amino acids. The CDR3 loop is CASSHRSVQGGRAGNEQFF. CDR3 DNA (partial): TGCGCCAGCAGCCACAGGTCCGTACAGGGCGGGAGGGCCGGCAATGAG.

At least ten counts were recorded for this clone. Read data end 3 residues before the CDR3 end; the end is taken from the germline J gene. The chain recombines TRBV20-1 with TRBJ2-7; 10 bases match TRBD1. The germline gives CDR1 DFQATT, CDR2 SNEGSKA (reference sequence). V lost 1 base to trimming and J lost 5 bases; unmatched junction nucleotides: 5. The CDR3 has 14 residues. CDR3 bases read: TGCAGTGCTAGAGGGGGACAGGGGATCGACGAG. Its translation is CSARGGQGIDE. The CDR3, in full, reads CSARGGQGIDEQYF.

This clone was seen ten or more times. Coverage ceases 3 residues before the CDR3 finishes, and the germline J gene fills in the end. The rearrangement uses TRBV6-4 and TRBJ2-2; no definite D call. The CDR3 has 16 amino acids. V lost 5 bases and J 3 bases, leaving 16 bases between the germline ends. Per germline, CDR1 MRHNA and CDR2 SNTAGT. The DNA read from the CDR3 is TGTGCCAGCAGTCCCCTCCCCGGGTATCACACCGGGGAG. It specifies CASSPLPGYHTGE. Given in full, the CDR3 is CASSPLPGYHTGELFF.

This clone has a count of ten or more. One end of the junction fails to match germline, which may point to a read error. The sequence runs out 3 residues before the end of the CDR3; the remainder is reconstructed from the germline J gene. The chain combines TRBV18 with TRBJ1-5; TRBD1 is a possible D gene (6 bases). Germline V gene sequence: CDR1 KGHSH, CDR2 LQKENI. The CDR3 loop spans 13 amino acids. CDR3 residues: CASSPQGRQPQHF. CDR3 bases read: TGTGCCAGCTCCCCACAGGGCCGTCAGCCC.

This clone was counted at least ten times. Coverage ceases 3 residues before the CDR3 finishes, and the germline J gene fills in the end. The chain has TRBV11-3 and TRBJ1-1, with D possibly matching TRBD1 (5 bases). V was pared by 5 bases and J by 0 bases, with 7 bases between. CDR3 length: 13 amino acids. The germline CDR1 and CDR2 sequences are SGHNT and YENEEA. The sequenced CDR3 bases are TGTGCCAGCAGCCGACAGTTGAACACTGAA. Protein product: CASSRQLNTE. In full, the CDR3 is CASSRQLNTEAFF.

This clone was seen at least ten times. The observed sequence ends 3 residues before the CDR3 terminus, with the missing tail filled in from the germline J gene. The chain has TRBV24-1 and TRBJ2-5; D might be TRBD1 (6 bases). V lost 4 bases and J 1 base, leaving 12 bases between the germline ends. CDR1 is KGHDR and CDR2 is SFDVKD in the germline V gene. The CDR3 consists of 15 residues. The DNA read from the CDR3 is TGTGCCACCAGTGAGGCCGGGACAACCCAAGAGACC. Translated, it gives CATSEAGTTQET. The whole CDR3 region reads CATSEAGTTQETQYF.

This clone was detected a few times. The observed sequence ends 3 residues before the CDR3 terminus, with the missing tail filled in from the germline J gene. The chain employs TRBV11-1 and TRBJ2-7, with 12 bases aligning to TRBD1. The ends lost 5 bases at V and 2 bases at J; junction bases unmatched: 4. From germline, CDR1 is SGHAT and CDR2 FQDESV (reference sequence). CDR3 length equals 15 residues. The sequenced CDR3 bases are TGTGCCAGCAGCCGGGACAGGGGGCAACCCTACGAG. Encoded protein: CASSRDRGQPYE. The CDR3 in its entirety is CASSRDRGQPYEQYF. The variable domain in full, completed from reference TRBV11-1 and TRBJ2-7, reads EAEVAQSPRYKITEKSQAVAFWCDPISGHATLYWYRQILGQGPELLVQFQDESVVDDSQLPKDRFSAERLKGVDSTLKIQPAELGDSAMYLCASSRDRGQPYEQYFGPGTRLTVT.

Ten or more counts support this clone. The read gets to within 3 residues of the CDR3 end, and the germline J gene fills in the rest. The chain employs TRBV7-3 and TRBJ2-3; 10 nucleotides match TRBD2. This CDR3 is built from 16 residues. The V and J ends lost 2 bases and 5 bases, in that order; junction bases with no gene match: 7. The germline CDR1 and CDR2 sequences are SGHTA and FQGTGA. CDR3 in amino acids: CASSLEAGGPGDTQYF. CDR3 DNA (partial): TGTGCCAGCAGCTTAGAAGCGGGAGGGCCGGGAGATACG. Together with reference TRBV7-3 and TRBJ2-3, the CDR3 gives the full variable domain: GAGVSQTPSNKVTEKGKYVELRCDPISGHTALYWYRQSLGQGPEFLIYFQGTGAADDSGLPNDRFFAVRPEGSVSTLKIQRTERGDSAVYLCASSLEAGGPGDTQYFGPGTRLTVL.

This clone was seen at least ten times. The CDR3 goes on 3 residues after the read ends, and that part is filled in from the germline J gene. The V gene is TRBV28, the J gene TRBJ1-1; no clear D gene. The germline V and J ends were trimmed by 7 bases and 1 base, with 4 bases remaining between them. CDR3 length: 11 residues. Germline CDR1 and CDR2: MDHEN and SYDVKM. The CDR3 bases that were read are TGTGCCAGCAAAGGGAACACTGAA. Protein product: CASKGNTE. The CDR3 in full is CASKGNTEAFF.

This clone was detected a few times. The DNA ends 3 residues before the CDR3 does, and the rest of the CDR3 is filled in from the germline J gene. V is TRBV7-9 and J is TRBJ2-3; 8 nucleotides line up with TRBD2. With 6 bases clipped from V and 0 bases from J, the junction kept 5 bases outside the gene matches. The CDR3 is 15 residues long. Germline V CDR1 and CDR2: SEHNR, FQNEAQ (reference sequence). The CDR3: CASRSSGSSTDTQYF. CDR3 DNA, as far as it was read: TGTGCCAGCAGAAGCAGCGGGAGCAGCACAGATACG. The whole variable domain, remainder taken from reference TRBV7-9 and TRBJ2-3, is DTGVSQNPRHKITKRGQNVTFRCDPISEHNRLYWYRQTLGQGPEFLTYFQNEAQLEKSRLLSDRFSAERPKGSFSTLEIQRTEQGDSAMYLCASRSSGSSTDTQYFGPGTRLTVL.

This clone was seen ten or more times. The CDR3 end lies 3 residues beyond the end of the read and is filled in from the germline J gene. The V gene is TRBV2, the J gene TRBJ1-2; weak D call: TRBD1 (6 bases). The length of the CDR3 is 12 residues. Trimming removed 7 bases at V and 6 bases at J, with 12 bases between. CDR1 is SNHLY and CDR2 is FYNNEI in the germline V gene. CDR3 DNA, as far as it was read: TGTGCCAGCAAACAGGGTCGTCATGGC. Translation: CASKQGRHG. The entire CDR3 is CASKQGRHGYTF.

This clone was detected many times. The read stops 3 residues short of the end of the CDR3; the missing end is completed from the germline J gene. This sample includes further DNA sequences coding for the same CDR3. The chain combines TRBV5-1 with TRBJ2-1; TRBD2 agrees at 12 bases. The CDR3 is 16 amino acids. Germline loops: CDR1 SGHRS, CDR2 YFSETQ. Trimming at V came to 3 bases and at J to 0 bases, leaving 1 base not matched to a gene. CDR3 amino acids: CASSWGLAGSYNEQFF. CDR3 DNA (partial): TGCGCCAGCAGCTGGGGACTAGCGGGCTCCTACAATGAG.

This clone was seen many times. The sequenced CDR3 bases are TGTGCCAGTAGTTCCCAGGGACAGAGCAATCAGCCC. This codes for CASSSQGQSNQP. The whole CDR3 protein reads CASSSQGQSNQPQHF. This chain joins TRBV19 and TRBJ1-5; 7 bases line up with TRBD1. The CDR3 extends 3 residues past the end of the read, so its final part is completed from the germline J gene. J lost 1 base, V lost 5 bases, and 5 bases had no gene match. CDR1 LNHDA and CDR2 SQIVND come from the germline V gene (reference sequence). The CDR3 covers 15 residues. Based on the CDR3 plus reference TRBV19 and TRBJ1-5, the full variable domain is DGGITQSPKYLFRKEGQNVTLSCEQNLNHDAMYWYRQDPGQGLRLIYYSQIVNDFQKGDIAEGYSVSREKKESFPLTVTSAQKNPTAFYLCASSSQGQSNQPQHFGDGTRLSIL.

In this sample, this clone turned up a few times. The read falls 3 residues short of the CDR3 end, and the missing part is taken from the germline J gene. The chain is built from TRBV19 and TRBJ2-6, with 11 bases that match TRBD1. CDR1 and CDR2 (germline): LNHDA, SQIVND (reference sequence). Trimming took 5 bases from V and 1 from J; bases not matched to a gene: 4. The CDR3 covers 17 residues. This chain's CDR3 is CASSLGQGGSGANVLTF. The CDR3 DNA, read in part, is TGTGCCAGTAGTTTGGGACAGGGGGGATCTGGGGCCAACGTC. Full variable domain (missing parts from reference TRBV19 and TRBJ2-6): DGGITQSPKYLFRKEGQNVTLSCEQNLNHDAMYWYRQDPGQGLRLIYYSQIVNDFQKGDIAEGYSVSREKKESFPLTVTSAQKNPTAFYLCASSLGQGGSGANVLTFGAGSRLTVL.

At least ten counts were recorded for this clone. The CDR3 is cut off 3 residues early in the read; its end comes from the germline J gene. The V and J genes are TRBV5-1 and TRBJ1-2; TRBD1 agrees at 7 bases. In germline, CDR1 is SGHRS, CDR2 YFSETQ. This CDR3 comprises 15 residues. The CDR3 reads CASSLGVQGSPSYTF. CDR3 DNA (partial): TGCGCCAGCAGCTTGGGGGTACAGGGGAGTCCTAGC.

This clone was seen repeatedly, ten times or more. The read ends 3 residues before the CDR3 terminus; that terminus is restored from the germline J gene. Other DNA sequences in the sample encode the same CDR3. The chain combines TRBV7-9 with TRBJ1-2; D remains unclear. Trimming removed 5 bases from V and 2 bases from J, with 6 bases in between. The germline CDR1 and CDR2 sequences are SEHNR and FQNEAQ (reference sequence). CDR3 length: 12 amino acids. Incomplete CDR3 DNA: TGTGCCAGCAGCCCTACGAACTATGGC. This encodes CASSPTNYG. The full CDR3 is CASSPTNYGYTF.

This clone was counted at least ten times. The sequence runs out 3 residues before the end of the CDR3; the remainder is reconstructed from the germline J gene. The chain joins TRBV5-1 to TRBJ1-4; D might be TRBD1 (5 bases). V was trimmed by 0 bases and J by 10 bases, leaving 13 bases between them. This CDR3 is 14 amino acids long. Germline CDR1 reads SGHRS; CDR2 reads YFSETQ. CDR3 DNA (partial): TGCGCCAGCAGCTTGGTCGGCAGGGAGGGAAAA. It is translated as CASSLVGREGK. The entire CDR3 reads CASSLVGREGKLFF. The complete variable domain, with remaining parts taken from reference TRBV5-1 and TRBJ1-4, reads KAGVTQTPRYLIKTRGQQVTLSCSPISGHRSVSWYQQTPGQGLQFLFEYFSETQRNKGNFPGRFSGRQFSNSRSEMNVSTLELGDSALYLCASSLVGREGKLFFGSGTQLSVL.

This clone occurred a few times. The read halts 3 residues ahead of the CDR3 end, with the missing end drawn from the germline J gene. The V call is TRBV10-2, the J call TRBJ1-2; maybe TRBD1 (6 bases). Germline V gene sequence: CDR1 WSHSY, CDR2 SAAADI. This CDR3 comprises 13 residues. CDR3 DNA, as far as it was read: TGCGCCAGCAGTGCACTGGGGGCATTAGGC. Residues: CASSALGALG. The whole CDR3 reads CASSALGALGYTF.

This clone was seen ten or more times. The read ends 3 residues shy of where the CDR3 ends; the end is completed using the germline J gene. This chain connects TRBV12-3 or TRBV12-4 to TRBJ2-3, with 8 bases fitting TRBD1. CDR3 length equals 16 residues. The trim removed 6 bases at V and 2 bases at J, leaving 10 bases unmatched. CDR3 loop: CASSSLTGVATDTQYF. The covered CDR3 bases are TGTGCCAGCAGCTCATTGACAGGGGTAGCCACAGATACG.

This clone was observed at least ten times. CDR3 sequence: CASIGEGLGYTF. The sequenced part of the CDR3 DNA is TGTGCCAGCATCGGTGAGGGCCTAGGC. The chain has TRBV2 and TRBJ1-2; D is undetermined. With the read ending 3 residues before the CDR3 end, the germline J gene is used to fill in that end. This CDR3 is built from 12 residues. Germline CDR1 reads SNHLY; CDR2 reads FYNNEI.

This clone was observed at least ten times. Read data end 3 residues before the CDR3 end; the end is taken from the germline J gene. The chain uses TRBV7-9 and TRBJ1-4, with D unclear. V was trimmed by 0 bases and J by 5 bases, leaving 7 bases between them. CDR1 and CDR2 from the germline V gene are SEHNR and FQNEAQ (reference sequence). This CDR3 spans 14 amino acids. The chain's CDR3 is CASSLALLNEKLFF. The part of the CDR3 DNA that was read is TGTGCCAGCAGCTTAGCACTCCTAAATGAAAAA.

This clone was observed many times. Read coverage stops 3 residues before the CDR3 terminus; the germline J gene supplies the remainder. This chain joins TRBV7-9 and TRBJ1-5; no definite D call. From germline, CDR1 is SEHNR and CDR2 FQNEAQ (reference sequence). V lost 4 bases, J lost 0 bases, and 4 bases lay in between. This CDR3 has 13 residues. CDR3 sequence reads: CASSSYSNQPQHF. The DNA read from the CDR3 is TGTGCCAGCAGCTCTTATAGCAATCAGCCC.

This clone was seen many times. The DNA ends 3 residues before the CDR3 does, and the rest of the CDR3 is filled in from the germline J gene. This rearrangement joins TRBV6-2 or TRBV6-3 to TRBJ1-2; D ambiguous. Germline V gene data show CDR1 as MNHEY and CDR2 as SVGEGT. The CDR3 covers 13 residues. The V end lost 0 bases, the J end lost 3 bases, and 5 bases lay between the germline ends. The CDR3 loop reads CASSYSFDYGYTF. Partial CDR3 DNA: TGTGCCAGCAGTTACTCGTTCGACTATGGC.

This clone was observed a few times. The CDR3 sequence: CASLNPGHQPQHF. CDR3 bases read: TGTGCCAGCCTCAACCCAGGGCATCAGCCC. V is TRBV6-2 or TRBV6-3 and J is TRBJ1-5; weak D call: TRBD1 (5 bases). Read sequence stops 3 residues before the CDR3 end, and the germline J gene provides the missing end. The CDR3 sequence is 13 residues long. The ends were cut back, 8 bases at V and 5 bases at J, with 13 bases in the middle. CDR1 is MNHEY, CDR2 SVGEGT, per germline.

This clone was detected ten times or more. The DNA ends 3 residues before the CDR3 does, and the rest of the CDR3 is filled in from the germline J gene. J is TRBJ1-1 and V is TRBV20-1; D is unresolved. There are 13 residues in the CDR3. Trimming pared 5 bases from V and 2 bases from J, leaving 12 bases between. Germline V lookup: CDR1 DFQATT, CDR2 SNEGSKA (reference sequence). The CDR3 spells CSAFEQVNTEAFF. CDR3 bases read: TGCAGTGCTTTCGAACAAGTAAACACTGAA.